This T cell receptor (beta chain) appears in the sequencing data of a study of Ad26.COV2.S vaccination and SARS-CoV-2 variants. TCRdb keeps only in-frame clones here, not all; method: immunoSEQ multiplex PCR. The sample has approximately 360,000 clones, around four fifths seen once. Treatment meaning: around 19 received Ad26.COV2.S at low or high dose, single or two shots; about 5 received placebo; per-sample allocation not given. Collection of the samples took place on day 63 after the first injection of vaccine or placebo. CDR1 and CDR2 from the germline V gene are MDHEN and SYDVKM. This CDR3 region has 14 residues. The V gene lost 3 bases and the J gene lost 6 bases, with 12 bases spanning the gap. Remarks on this clone: Its antigen remains unknown.

Study-level points and caveats: Responses of T cells in total may have been underestimated by the TCR breadth and depth analyses.

The TCR sequence derives from a person between 18 and 65 years old who received the Ad26.COV2.S COVID-19 vaccine or a placebo. The chain has TRBV28 and TRBJ1-5, with D tentatively TRBD1 (6 bases). The starting material was peripheral blood, obtained in a trial of Ad26.COV2.S vaccine versus placebo. This chain's CDR3 is CASSFLARGQPQHF. CDR3 coding DNA: TGTGCCAGCAGTTTCCTTGCCAGGGGTCAGCCCCAGCATTTT.